The present entry profiles one TCR beta chain with its context. Its specificity is not known. The table came from immunoSEQ multiplex PCR; TCRdb's copy has only in-frame clones and leaves some out. Of 200,000 or so clones in the sample, more than 75% were seen once. This specimen comes from a study of T cell responses to AZD1222 COVID-19 vaccine. Study-wide findings and caveats: Spike-specific TCR breadth and depth grew following two AZD1222 doses. Sampled repertoires all dated from after the peak T cell response.

Germline-derived CDR1 and CDR2 are SGHRS and YFSETQ. The CDR3 runs to 16 residues. The V and J ends lost 1 base and 0 bases respectively, with 11 bases between them. The TCR sequence derives from an adult in good health. The gene calls are TRBV5-1 and TRBJ1-3; D uncertain. Sequencing used peripheral blood, obtained on day 0 of MenACWY control vaccination. The CDR3 reads CASSLSDLTSGNTIYF. CDR3 DNA: TGCGCCAGCAGCTTGTCTGACCTTACCTCTGGAAACACCATATATTTT.